Sequencing of this TCR beta chain was carried out in a study of shared clonotypes between healthy human individuals (dated by TCRdb to about 2020). In terms of the full investigation: A few men and a couple of women, aged 18 to 49 years, made up the cohort. For each donor, CD4 naive and CD4 memory were each run on three plates, CD8 naive on two plates, and CD8 memory on one plate. To estimate repertoire size and how much clonotype sharing occurs between individuals, the study deeply sequenced the blood TCR repertoires of roughly 5 healthy adults. To increase sequencing depth and limit assay-specific biases, TCR repertoire library preparation and sequencing were carried out by different laboratories using diverse techniques. Leukapheresis yielded between about 0.85 and 10 billion PBMCs per donor.

General conclusions and limits of the study: Sampling was restricted to blood, and TCR repertoires in tissues likely differ from the TCR repertoires found in blood. Clonotypes shared by all four sorted-subset donors showed higher generation probabilities than non-shared clonotypes. Incomplete sequencing was indicated by rarefaction of sorted-subset datasets, despite the large sequencing depth. Larger estimated clonotype richness was generally found for naive subsets than for memory subsets. About 5% of naive CD4, approximately 3.7% of naive CD8, about 2.4% of memory CD4, and less than 0.45% of memory CD8 clonotypes were shared across several donors. Based on pairwise subsampling, the degree of clonotype sharing among donors was expected to be affected by sequencing depth. Because the study included only a small number of donors, the genetic and exposure-history diversity represented was limited.

The CDR3 sequence holds 14 residues, the cysteine and phenylalanine included. Only the CDR3 part of the read is kept: 42 bases, read in frame from the first base. V and J are truncated by 0 bases and 9 bases respectively, leaving an intervening sequence of 12 bases. CDR1 is given as LNHDA and CDR2 as SQIVND, both from the germline V gene (reference sequence). TCR CDR3 regions were amplified from genomic DNA by multiplex PCR using the deep immunoSEQ assay. For each cell subset, the extracted genomic DNA was distributed evenly across all wells of several immunoSEQ 96-well plates, and each plate served as one replicate. Each replicate PCR for sorted subsets received approximately 200 ng genomic DNA, equal to roughly 30,000 T cell genomes. Purified libraries were quantified with a Qubit 3.0 fluorometer, sized on a Bioanalyzer 2100, and re-quantified with the KAPA Library Quantification kit. Each immunoSEQ 96-well plate was sequenced on its own single-read 150-cycle Illumina NextSeq 550 flow cell. As for the authors' bioinformatics: Because only junctional sequences without quality scores were contained in the immunoSEQ output, filtering matching that applied to full-length reads could not be performed. Sequences were annotated with PyIR, a Python wrapper for IgBLAST v1.9, using IMGT germline references to assign V/J genes and CDR3. Reads with weak V/J assignments (E-value above 1e-6), missing CDR3, stop codons, out-of-frame junctions, or ambiguous translated residues were removed. V3J clonotypes were defined by identical inferred V gene, J gene, and CDR3 amino acid sequence. To compute the percentage overlap between repertoires, the number of shared unique clonotypes was divided by the size of the smaller repertoire. Richness of each repertoire was evaluated using RTK rarefaction, the Chao1 estimator, and Recon v2.1 estimates of unobserved clonotypes. For all TCRbeta clonotypes obtained by the gDNA method from four donors, generation probabilities were computed with OLGA. Here the immuneACCESS table is served through TCRdb, limited to in-frame sequences with V and J called. Missing clones are a known gap in these copies; in checked studies unresolved V genes cover under half, and the rest lacks a known reason. For V, J and clone size, that table is used; D and trimming come from the DNA. In all, the sample holds more than 1,200,000 clones, and around 98.5% of those were seen once. Clones ranked in the top ten supply 0.36% of the sample.

The donors were healthy, HIV-negative adults who had no recently reported acute infections or vaccinations. All donors were Caucasian adults living in Nashville, Tennessee, USA. Magnetic negative selection was used to enrich CD4+ T cells, after which naive cells were positively selected on CD45RA and the negative fraction became the memory subset. Blood was collected by leukapheresis, and PBMCs were isolated by Ficoll-Histopaque density gradient centrifugation and then cryopreserved in liquid nitrogen vapor phase. Analytical flow cytometry was used to check the purity and quantity of each magnetically sorted T cell population. Genomic DNA was isolated from every sorted fraction and measured by UV absorbance on a Nanodrop 2000c. Of note for this clone: The specificity of this receptor is unknown. It has no much larger one-base neighbor in the sample; base qualities were not kept.

Sequencing input: naive CD4+ T cells sorted from blood. Reading the label with the study, this specimen's cell subset or site is: CD45RA+ positively selected. The receptor comes from a man aged 30 to 45 in good health. The chain is assembled from TRBV19 and TRBJ2-1; no D gene call is confident. The CDR3 reads as follows: CASSIDTTMGEQFF. At the DNA level, the sequence is TGTGCCAGTAGTATAGATACCACGATGGGTGAGCAGTTCTTC.